One and the same sample provided the 30 T cell receptor beta chains below, sequenced in a study of blood T cells in healthy people across ages. Primed by a sample-barcoded 5' primer and a J-beta primer mix, a second PCR proceeded for about 7 to 11 cycles. MiXCR, run by TCRdb on the 5' RACE reads, gives a single entry per CDR3 protein. The sample comprises around 1,600,000 distinct CDR3 sequences, about 45% of which are singletons, and approximately 4.1% rests with the top ten. Source material: blood. These receptors came from a woman aged 18-29 years in good health.

This clonotype was recorded a few times. The genes are TRBV12-3 or TRBV12-4 and TRBJ1-2, with no clear D. CDR3 length: 14 amino acids. V lost 4 bases, J lost 6 bases, and 15 bases lay in between. The CDR3 loop is CASSWTVLGNGYTF. CDR3 coding DNA: TGTGCCAGCAGTTGGACCGTCCTTGGGAATGGCTACACCTTC.

V gene TRBV30 combines with J gene TRBJ2-6, with D unresolved. CDR3 length: 13 residues. The V end lost 3 bases, the J end lost 2 bases, and 5 bases lay between the germline ends. In germline, CDR1 is GTSNPN, CDR2 SVGIG (reference sequence). CDR3 in amino acids: CAWRVAGANVLTF. The CDR3 bases are TGTGCCTGGAGAGTAGCTGGGGCCAACGTCCTGACTTTC. Full variable domain (outside the CDR3, taken from reference TRBV30 and TRBJ2-6): SQTIHQWPATLVQPVGSPLSLECTVEGTSNPNLYWYRQAAGRGLQLLFYSVGIGQISSEVPQNLSASRPQDRQFILSSKKLLLSDSGFYLCAWRVAGANVLTFGAGSRLTVL.

The chain uses TRBV29-1 and TRBJ2-7, with a possible D match to TRBD2 (5 bases). V lost 6 bases and J lost 3, with 15 bases in between. Germline V lookup: CDR1 SQVTM, CDR2 ANQGSEA. This CDR3 contains 13 residues. CDR3 protein: CSVDPGLGYEQYF. The CDR3 DNA reads TGCAGCGTAGACCCTGGACTCGGCTACGAGCAGTACTTC.

The chain uses TRBV30 and TRBJ2-7; no reliable D call. The CDR3 is made up of 16 amino acids. Germline assignment: CDR1 GTSNPN and CDR2 SVGIG (reference sequence). Trimming pared 1 base from V and 4 bases from J, leaving 20 bases between. CDR3 nucleotide sequence: TGTGCCTGGAGTGGTACGGGTAGGCGATCACGGTACGAGCAGTACTTC. This translates into CAWSGTGRRSRYEQYF.

This clonotype has ten or more counts. The junction departs from the called germline gene at one end, perhaps through a read error. This chain links TRBV28 with TRBJ2-7, with TRBD1 as a possible D gene (6 bases). Germline CDR1 reads MDHEN; CDR2 reads SYDVKM. The CDR3 is 14 amino acids. CDR3 sequence reads: CASSTGTRSYEQYF. The CDR3 DNA is TGCGCCAGCAGCACCGGGACACGCTCCTACGAGCAGTACTTC.

This clonotype has a handful of counts. The chain carries TRBV28 and TRBJ2-7; D remains unclear. V was pared by 4 bases and J by 2 bases, with 15 bases between. CDR1 MDHEN and CDR2 SYDVKM come from the germline V gene. There are 15 residues in the CDR3. Here the CDR3 reads CASSYAKWGTYEQYF. The CDR3 region has the DNA TGTGCCAGCAGTTACGCCAAGTGGGGTACCTACGAGCAGTACTTC.

Of note for this clonotype: A read error may be the cause here, since a much bigger clone is one base away. The chain has TRBV12-3 or TRBV12-4 and TRBJ2-5, with D uncertain. This CDR3 has 13 residues. V was cut by 3 bases and J by 1 base, with 6 bases left in between. The DNA for the CDR3 is TGTGCCAGCAGTTTCGCCCCCCAAGAGACCCAGTACTTC. Translation gives CASSFAPQETQYF.

This clonotype has at least ten counts. The rearrangement uses TRBV29-1 and TRBJ2-3, with D possibly TRBD1 on 6 matching bases. This CDR3 contains 14 residues. Trimming cost V 3 bases and J 2 bases, with 12 bases left between them. From germline, CDR1 is SQVTM and CDR2 ANQGSEA. The CDR3 protein is CSVERTAYTDTQYF. The CDR3 DNA is TGCAGCGTTGAGCGGACAGCCTACACAGATACGCAGTATTTT.

This clonotype was seen a few times. V and J are TRBV20-1 and TRBJ2-3; D is undetermined. The germline V gene encodes CDR1 DFQATT and CDR2 SNEGSKA (reference sequence). Trimming took off 1 base at V and 0 bases at J, with 5 bases between the two ends. The CDR3 is made up of 13 amino acids. CDR3 residues: CSARVGSTDTQYF. In nucleotides, the CDR3 is TGCAGTGCTAGAGTGGGGAGCACAGATACGCAGTATTTT.

This rearrangement joins TRBV13 to TRBJ2-1, with TRBD1 matching 9 bases. Germline V gene lookup returns CDR1 PRHDT and CDR2 FYEKMQ (reference sequence). The CDR3 has 16 amino acids. Trimming at V came to 1 base and at J to 8 bases, leaving 9 bases not matched to a gene. Written as DNA, the CDR3 is TGTGCCAGCAGCTTAGCCCCGGGAACAGGGGGCGATGAGCAGTTCTTC. Amino acid sequence: CASSLAPGTGGDEQFF.

Of note for this clonotype: A much larger clone sits a single nucleotide away, making a read error possible. The chain links TRBV12-3 or TRBV12-4 to TRBJ2-5; D uncertain. With 3 bases removed from V and 11 bases from J, the gap between germline ends came to 13 bases. The CDR3 consists of 12 residues. The CDR3 coding sequence is TGTGCCAGCAGTTTTATGGTCCACAAGCAGTACTTC. Translated, it gives CASSFMVHKQYF.

V gene TRBV30 combines with J gene TRBJ2-7; TRBD1 might be the D (5 bases). Germline V gene data show CDR1 as GTSNPN and CDR2 as SVGIG (reference sequence). V lost 2 bases and J 6 bases, leaving 14 bases between the germline ends. The CDR3 extends over 13 amino acids. CDR3 loop: CAWSPGSPGEQYF. CDR3 coding DNA: TGTGCCTGGAGTCCAGGGTCTCCTGGCGAGCAGTACTTC.

This clonotype showed up just a few times. The J gene is TRBJ2-5, the V gene TRBV6-1; TRBD1 matches 9 bases. J lost 2 bases, V lost 2 bases, and 3 bases had no gene match. From germline, CDR1 is MNHNS and CDR2 SASEGT. CDR3 length: 15 residues. As DNA, the CDR3 is TGTGCCAGCAGTGAAAGGGACAGGGTTCAAGAGACCCAGTACTTC. This sequence encodes CASSERDRVQETQYF.

This clonotype was seen a handful of times. The chain uses TRBV12-5 and TRBJ1-1; a weak D match, TRBD1 (5 bases). Trimming took off 3 bases at V and 1 base at J, with 12 bases between the two ends. Germline V lookup: CDR1 LGHNT, CDR2 FRNRAP. The CDR3 length is 15 residues. This CDR3 reads CASGFTDTSNTEAFF. Written as DNA, the CDR3 is TGTGCTAGTGGTTTTACGGACACCTCGAACACTGAAGCTTTCTTT.

This clonotype was counted only a few times. V gene TRBV7-8 combines with J gene TRBJ2-1; the D gene could be TRBD1 or TRBD2 (5 bases each). This CDR3 spans 16 amino acids. V lost 4 bases, J lost 4 bases, and 17 bases lay in between. Germline-derived CDR1 and CDR2 are SGHVS and FQNEAQ. The CDR3 sequence: CASSWGPGRRYNEQFF. DNA of the CDR3: TGTGCCAGCAGCTGGGGACCCGGTAGACGTTACAATGAGCAGTTCTTC. Together with reference TRBV7-8 and TRBJ2-1, the CDR3 gives the full variable domain: GAGVSQSPRYKVAKRGQDVALRCDPISGHVSLFWYQQALGQGPEFLTYFQNEAQLDKSGLPSDRFFAERPEGSVSTLKIQRTQQEDSAVYLCASSWGPGRRYNEQFFGPGTRLTVL.

The V call is TRBV7-2, the J call TRBJ2-7; either TRBD1 or TRBD2 may fit D (6 bases each). Trimming removed 1 base at V and 0 bases at J, with 13 bases between. Per the germline V gene, CDR1 is SGHTA and CDR2 is FQGNSA. The CDR3 loop spans 16 amino acids. The CDR3 nucleotides read TGTGCCAGCAGCTTAGTATCCGGGGGCTTCTCCTACGAGCAGTACTTC. It specifies CASSLVSGGFSYEQYF.

In this sample, this clonotype turned up a few times. This rearrangement joins TRBV27 to TRBJ2-5; the match to TRBD1 covers 8 bases. The germline CDR1 and CDR2 sequences are MNHEY and SMNVEV (reference sequence). V was pared by 2 bases and J by 1 base, with 3 bases of the junction left unmatched. The CDR3 covers 15 residues. The CDR3 nucleotides are TGTGCCAGCAGTTTACTGGGGACAGGCCAAGAGACCCAGTACTTC. Translation gives CASSLLGTGQETQYF.

This clonotype has more than one count but fewer than ten. V is TRBV7-9 and J is TRBJ1-1; D unclear. The CDR3 length is 13 residues. Germline values: CDR1 SEHNR, CDR2 FQNEAQ (reference sequence). V lost 5 bases and J lost 1, with 8 bases in between. The CDR3 region has the DNA TGTGCCAGCAGCCAACAGCCGAACACTGAAGCTTTCTTT. This codes for CASSQQPNTEAFF.

In this sample, this clonotype turned up a few times. A junction end diverges from the germline sequence, so it may reflect a read error. The chain employs TRBV7-2 and TRBJ2-3; unclear D gene. CDR1 is SGHTA, CDR2 FQGNSA, per germline. The length of the CDR3 is 13 residues. Written as DNA, the CDR3 is TGTGCCAGCAGCTTAGTTTCTACAGCTACGCAGTATTTT. This encodes CASSLVSTATQYF.

In its sample, this clonotype was seen a few times. This chain joins TRBV23-1 and TRBJ1-5; 7 nucleotides agree with TRBD1. TRBV23-1 qualifies as an ORF whose function is uncertain. This CDR3 is 20 amino acids long. Trimming at V came to 0 bases and at J to 0 bases, leaving 14 bases not matched to a gene. CDR3: CASSQSKGARQVPSNQPQHF. The CDR3 nucleotides read TGCGCCAGCAGTCAATCGAAGGGGGCGAGACAAGTACCTAGCAATCAGCCCCAGCATTTT.

This clonotype was found many times. This rearrangement joins TRBV12-3 or TRBV12-4 to TRBJ1-5; D remains ambiguous. The CDR3 consists of 14 residues. V was shortened by 4 bases and J by 1 base, with 8 bases between the two germline ends. CDR3 region: CASSSDRSNQPQHF. DNA for the CDR3: TGTGCCAGCAGTTCAGACCGAAGCAATCAGCCCCAGCATTTT.

The chain joins TRBV7-2 to TRBJ1-1; D is undetermined. The length of the CDR3 is 14 residues. Germline CDR1 SGHTA, CDR2 FQGNSA. Trimming removed 1 base from V and 10 bases from J, with 16 bases in between. CDR3 sequence (DNA): TGTGCCAGCAGCTTAGGAGCTGTTGGAGGGCCAGCTTTCTTT. It is translated as CASSLGAVGGPAFF.

The chain has TRBV3-1 and TRBJ2-3; D is uncertain. Trimming took off 9 bases at V and 1 base at J, with 11 bases between the two ends. The CDR3 loop spans 13 amino acids. Per germline, CDR1 LGHDT and CDR2 YNNKEL (reference sequence). The CDR3 DNA sequence: TGTGCCAGTGGCGAGTGGGGCACAGATACGCAGTATTTT. The encoded protein is CASGEWGTDTQYF.

Details on this clonotype: Relative to the germline gene, one junction end is altered; a read error may explain this. V and J are TRBV7-6 and TRBJ2-2, with D tentatively TRBD1 (6 bases). Germline V CDR1 and CDR2: SGHVS, FNYEAQ. This CDR3 is built from 16 residues. The chain's CDR3 is CASSPWDNPNTGELFF. The CDR3 DNA follows: TGTGCAAGCAGCCCATGGGACAACCCGAACACCGGGGAGCTGTTTTTT. Complete variable domain (other parts from reference TRBV7-6 and TRBJ2-2): GAGVSQSPRYKVTKRGQDVALRCDPISGHVSLYWYRQALGQGPEFLTYFNYEAQQDKSGLPNDRFSAERPEGSISTLTIQRTEQRDSAMYRCASSPWDNPNTGELFFGEGSRLTVL.

The V call is TRBV21-1, the J call TRBJ1-2; TRBD1 was called by the table and not checked on the DNA. TRBV21-1 has pseudogene status. The CDR3 contains 16 residues. The chain's CDR3 is CASSKVSIQGHYGYTF. The CDR3, as DNA: TGTGCCAGCAGCAAAGTTAGCATCCAGGGTCACTATGGCTACACCTTC.

The rearrangement uses TRBV6-5 and TRBJ1-5, with D maybe TRBD1 (5 bases). The CDR3 covers 14 residues. Germline loops: CDR1 MNHEY, CDR2 SVGAGI. V was clipped by 6 bases and J by 7 bases, with 16 bases between them. CDR3 protein: CASSIYLGGQPQHF. The CDR3, as DNA: TGTGCCAGCAGCATTTACCTCGGGGGGCAGCCCCAGCATTTT.

This clonotype is a singleton in its sample. The chain joins TRBV5-1 to TRBJ2-5; D might be TRBD1 or TRBD2, each matching 5 bases. V lost 3 bases, J lost 11 bases, and 17 bases lay in between. The CDR3 contains 13 residues. Germline V gene lookup returns CDR1 SGHRS and CDR2 YFSETQ. CDR3 nucleotide sequence: TGCGCCAGCAGCTGGGACCGAGGGAATGTGCAGTACTTC. Its protein product is CASSWDRGNVQYF.

The chain recombines TRBV9 with TRBJ2-3; the D is unclear. The V end was cut by 5 bases, the J end by 4 bases, with 14 bases between. The CDR3 extends over 14 amino acids. Germline-derived CDR1 and CDR2 are SGDLS and YYNGEE. CDR3 nucleotides: TGTGCCAGCAGAGTACCCAAGGAGTCAGATACGCAGTATTTT. Translated: CASRVPKESDTQYF. Together with reference TRBV9 and TRBJ2-3, the CDR3 gives the full variable domain: DSGVTQTPKHLITATGQRVTLRCSPRSGDLSVYWYQQSLDQGLQFLIQYYNGEERAKGNILERFSAQQFPDLHSELNLSSLELGDSALYFCASRVPKESDTQYFGPGTRLTVL.

The table lists this clonotype with a few counts. The chain couples TRBV6-5 to TRBJ1-2; D gene uncertain. Trimming left V 6 bases short and J 4 bases short, with 18 bases between. The germline V gene encodes CDR1 MNHEY and CDR2 SVGAGI. This CDR3 has 15 amino acids. CDR3 nucleotides: TGTGCCAGCAGACCCTCCCGGACGGCAACCTATGGCTACACCTTC. This sequence encodes CASRPSRTATYGYTF.

The chain uses TRBV7-2 and TRBJ2-4, with 8 bases aligning to TRBD2. Losses at the gene ends were 11 bases for V and 8 bases for J; bases not matched to a gene: 14. Germline-derived CDR1 and CDR2 are SGHTA and FQGNSA. The CDR3 has 14 amino acids. As DNA, the CDR3 is TGTGCCTGCAAGATCGGGGGGGCTTTAGACATTCAGTACTTC. Its translation is CACKIGGALDIQYF.